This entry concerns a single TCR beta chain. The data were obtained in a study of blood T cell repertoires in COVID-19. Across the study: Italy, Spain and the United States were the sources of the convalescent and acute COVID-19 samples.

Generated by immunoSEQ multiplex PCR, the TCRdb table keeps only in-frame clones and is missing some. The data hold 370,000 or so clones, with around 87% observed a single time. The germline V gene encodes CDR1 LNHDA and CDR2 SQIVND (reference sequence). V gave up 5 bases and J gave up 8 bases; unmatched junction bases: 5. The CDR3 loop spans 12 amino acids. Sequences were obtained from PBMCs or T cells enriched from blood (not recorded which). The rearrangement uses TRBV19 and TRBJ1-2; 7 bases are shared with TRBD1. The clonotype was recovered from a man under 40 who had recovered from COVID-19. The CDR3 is CASSGNRGGYTF. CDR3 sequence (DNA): TGTGCCAGTAGTGGGAACAGGGGAGGCTACACCTTC. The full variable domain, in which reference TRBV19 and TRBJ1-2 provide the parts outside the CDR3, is DGGITQSPKYLFRKEGQNVTLSCEQNLNHDAMYWYRQDPGQGLRLIYYSQIVNDFQKGDIAEGYSVSREKKESFPLTVTSAQKNPTAFYLCASSGNRGGYTFGSGTRLTVV.